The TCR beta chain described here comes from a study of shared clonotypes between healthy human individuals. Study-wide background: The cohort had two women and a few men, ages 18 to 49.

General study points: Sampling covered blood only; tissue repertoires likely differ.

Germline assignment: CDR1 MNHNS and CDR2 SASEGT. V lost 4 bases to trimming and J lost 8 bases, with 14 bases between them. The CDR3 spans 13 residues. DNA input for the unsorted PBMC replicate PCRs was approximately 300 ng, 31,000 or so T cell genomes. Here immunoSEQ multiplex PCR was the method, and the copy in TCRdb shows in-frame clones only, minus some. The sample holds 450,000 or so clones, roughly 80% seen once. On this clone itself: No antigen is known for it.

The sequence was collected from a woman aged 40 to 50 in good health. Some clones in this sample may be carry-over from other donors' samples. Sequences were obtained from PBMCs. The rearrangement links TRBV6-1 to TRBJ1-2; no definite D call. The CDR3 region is CASSGETVLGYTF. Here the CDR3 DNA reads TGTGCCAGCAGTGGAGAGACTGTTCTCGGCTACACCTTC.